Described below is a single T cell receptor (beta chain) sequence and its context. These data originate in a study of shared clonotypes between healthy human individuals. The method was immunoSEQ multiplex PCR; TCRdb's version includes in-frame clones alone and lacks a portion of them. The sample yields around 560,000 clones, 95% seen once. In the naive CD8 group, cells lacked CD45RO and were positively selected for CCR7, so terminally differentiated effector memory CD45RA+ cells were left out. The TCR was taken from a woman under 40 in good health. Sequenced material: naive CD8+ T cells sorted from blood.

The CDR3 protein is CASSSGGVLRDYEQYF. The CDR3, as DNA: TGTGCCAGCAGCTCCGGGGGGGTATTAAGGGACTACGAGCAGTACTTC. V usage is TRBV5-4 and J usage is TRBJ2-7; 8 nucleotides match TRBD2. The CDR3 extends over 16 amino acids. The V segment lost 3 bases and the J segment 3 bases; nucleotides outside the gene matches: 11. Germline values: CDR1 SGHNT, CDR2 YYREEE (reference sequence).